This T cell receptor (beta chain) was sequenced for a study of T cell responses to AZD1222 COVID-19 vaccine. This table comes from immunoSEQ multiplex PCR, and its TCRdb copy is limited to in-frame clones, with some not included. The sample has 150,000 to 190,000 clones, over 80% seen once. A word on this clone: Antigen specificity is unknown.

The V and J ends lost 6 bases and 3 bases respectively, with 9 bases between them. This CDR3 is 13 amino acids long. Germline V lookup: CDR1 MNHEY, CDR2 SVGEGT. Study results and caveats: Donors were chiefly white British, with a greater number of females, and clonal diversity was perhaps underestimated. Only 5 or 6 people who got AZD1222 tested seropositive at baseline. Spike as a whole was targeted by vaccine-associated CD4 TCRs, dominant at 160-218 and 743-854. Repertoire sampling happened only post peak T cell response.

The rearrangement joins TRBV6-2 or TRBV6-3 to TRBJ1-5; D remains ambiguous. The receptor was isolated from an adult who received the AZD1222 COVID-19 vaccine. The sequenced sample was peripheral blood, obtained 28 days after the second AZD1222 dose. This chain's CDR3 is CASSGSNNQPQHF. The DNA for the CDR3 is TGTGCCAGCAGCGGCAGCAACAATCAGCCCCAGCATTTT.